Included here is one T cell receptor beta chain sequence, with context. With 60 Vbeta and 13 Jbeta primers, the PCR was carried out. Using immunoSEQ multiplex PCR, the repertoire was profiled, and TCRdb retains in-frame clones only, with some absent. The sample shows tens of thousands of clones, roughly 63% of them seen only once. This sample is drawn from a study of cytomegalovirus exposure and HLA in healthy donors. CDR1 and CDR2 (germline): MDHEN, SYDVKM. The CDR3 spans 14 residues. After removal of 6 bases from V and 3 bases from J, the junction contained 6 bases not matched to a gene. Sequenced: PBMCs. The TCR comes from a woman aged 50 to 60 in good health and CMV-seropositive. This chain links TRBV28 with TRBJ2-7; TRBD1 matches 9 bases. This CDR3 is CASSVTGGIYEQYF. The DNA of the CDR3 is TGTGCCAGCAGCGTGACAGGGGGGATCTACGAGCAGTACTTC.